The 12 T cell receptor beta chains in this list originate from one sample, sequenced in a study of PD-1 blockade in classical Hodgkin lymphoma. Only in-frame clones appear in the TCRdb table, and some are missing; sequencing was by immunoSEQ multiplex PCR. The table records around 23,000 clones, over 80% of them present only once. All patients relapsed after autologous stem cell transplantation, and brentuximab vedotin exposure varied. CD4+ T cells were purified from thawed PBMCs by negative selection. This specimen was CD4+ T cells from blood, taken at baseline. The receptor set was obtained from a human donor with classical Hodgkin lymphoma.

The genes are TRBV7-8 and TRBJ1-4, with 11 positions matching TRBD1. The CDR3 sequence is 18 residues long. Germline CDR1 reads SGHVS; CDR2 reads FQNEAQ. Unmatched junction bases numbered 15, after V lost 5 bases and J lost 7 bases. CDR3 protein: CASSGPGQGDTVGEKLFF. DNA of the CDR3: TGTGCCAGCAGCGGTCCGGGACAGGGGGATACGGTGGGTGAAAAACTGTTTTTT.

The DNA for the CDR3 is TGCGCCAGCAGCTTGGGATATTACGGGAATCCCTACACCTTC. Its protein product is CASSLGYYGNPYTF. The chain recombines TRBV5-1 with TRBJ1-2, with no clear D. Germline CDR1 and CDR2: SGHRS and YFSETQ. V was cut by 0 bases and J by 10 bases, with 16 bases left in between. This CDR3 is built from 14 residues.

The rearrangement uses TRBV4-2 and TRBJ2-1, with 12 bases aligning to TRBD2. Unmatched junction bases numbered 19, after V lost 2 bases and J lost 2 bases. Germline V gene data show CDR1 as LGHNA and CDR2 as YNFKEQ. The CDR3 loop spans 22 amino acids. CDR3 sequence: CASSQSAPLAGGPRITYNEQFF. As DNA, the CDR3 is TGTGCCAGCAGCCAATCCGCCCCCCTAGCGGGGGGGCCCCGAATCACCTACAATGAGCAGTTCTTC.

The CDR3 DNA reads TGTGCCAGCAGTATTCACCCGGGACAGCGCACAGATACGCAGTATTTT. Translation gives CASSIHPGQRTDTQYF. The chain combines TRBV27 with TRBJ2-3, with 7 bases fitting TRBD1. The CDR3 consists of 16 residues. With 5 bases clipped from V and 1 base from J, the junction kept 9 bases outside the gene matches. Germline loops: CDR1 MNHEY, CDR2 SMNVEV (reference sequence).

Regarding this clone: Other nucleotide sequences from this sample produce the same CDR3. This chain uses TRBV30 with TRBJ1-6; D is undetermined. In germline, CDR1 is GTSNPN, CDR2 SVGIG (reference sequence). The CDR3 totals 12 residues. V was trimmed by 2 bases and J by 9 bases, leaving 8 bases between them. Written as DNA, the CDR3 is TGTGCCTGGAGTCTGGTTAGTTCACCCCTCCACTTT. It is translated as CAWSLVSSPLHF.

This chain uses TRBV9 with TRBJ1-2, with D perhaps matching TRBD1 (6 bases). This CDR3 is built from 13 residues. V shed 4 bases and J shed 4 bases, with 11 bases lying between them. Germline V gene lookup returns CDR1 SGDLS and CDR2 YYNGEE. The CDR3 protein is CASSLGQFYGYTF. Here the CDR3 DNA reads TGTGCCAGCAGCCTTGGACAGTTCTATGGCTACACCTTC.

The rearrangement joins TRBV7-3 to TRBJ2-1; 14 nucleotides line up with TRBD2. Germline V gene lookup returns CDR1 SGHTA and CDR2 FQGTGA. Trimming removed 3 bases from V and 7 bases from J; junction bases left unmatched: 5. The CDR3 extends over 16 amino acids. DNA for the CDR3: TGTGCCAGCAGCTTTGGACTAGCGGGGGGCGAGAATGAGCAGTTCTTC. Amino acid sequence: CASSFGLAGGENEQFF.

The table lists this clone with a few counts. This specimen includes other DNA sequences encoding the same CDR3. V is TRBV30 and J is TRBJ1-3; D is possibly TRBD1 (6 bases). V shed 0 bases and J shed 0 bases, with 12 bases lying between them. Per the germline V gene, CDR1 is GTSNPN and CDR2 is SVGIG (reference sequence). The CDR3 has 16 residues. CDR3 sequence reads: CAWSVGQGSSGNTIYF. As DNA, the CDR3 is TGTGCCTGGAGTGTAGGCCAGGGGAGCTCTGGAAACACCATATATTTT.

This chain links TRBV11-3 with TRBJ1-3, with D uncertain. Trimming pared 1 base from V and 10 bases from J, leaving 8 bases between. CDR1 is SGHNT and CDR2 is YENEEA in the germline V gene. This CDR3 is built from 12 residues. The CDR3 protein is CASSLVAGTIYF. CDR3 coding DNA: TGTGCCAGCAGCTTAGTCGCGGGGACCATATATTTT.

Only one count was recorded for this clone. This chain links TRBV27 with TRBJ1-1; D remains unclear. CDR3 length equals 15 residues. CDR1 and CDR2 (germline): MNHEY, SMNVEV (reference sequence). V shed 4 bases and J shed 2 bases, with 14 bases lying between them. CDR3 DNA: TGTGCCAGCAGTTCTCTACAGAACATCAACACTGAAGCTTTCTTT. Translation: CASSSLQNINTEAFF.

The chain has TRBV13 and TRBJ1-1, with D perhaps matching TRBD1 (5 bases). The CDR3 extends over 15 amino acids. Trimming pared 5 bases from V and 2 bases from J, leaving 15 bases between. Germline values: CDR1 PRHDT, CDR2 FYEKMQ (reference sequence). The CDR3 reads CASSPPTVSNTEAFF. CDR3 nucleotide sequence: TGTGCCAGCAGCCCCCCGACAGTAAGCAACACTGAAGCTTTCTTT.

This clone has more than one count but fewer than ten. One end of the junction fails to match germline, which may point to a read error. J is TRBJ2-7 and V is TRBV7-7, with 7 bases identical to TRBD1. The CDR3 length is 14 residues. In germline, CDR1 is SSHAT, CDR2 FNYEAQ (reference sequence). CDR3 loop: CASSPIDRAYEQYF. Written as DNA, the CDR3 is TGTGCTAGCAGCCCGATCGACAGGGCCTACGAGCAGTACTTC.